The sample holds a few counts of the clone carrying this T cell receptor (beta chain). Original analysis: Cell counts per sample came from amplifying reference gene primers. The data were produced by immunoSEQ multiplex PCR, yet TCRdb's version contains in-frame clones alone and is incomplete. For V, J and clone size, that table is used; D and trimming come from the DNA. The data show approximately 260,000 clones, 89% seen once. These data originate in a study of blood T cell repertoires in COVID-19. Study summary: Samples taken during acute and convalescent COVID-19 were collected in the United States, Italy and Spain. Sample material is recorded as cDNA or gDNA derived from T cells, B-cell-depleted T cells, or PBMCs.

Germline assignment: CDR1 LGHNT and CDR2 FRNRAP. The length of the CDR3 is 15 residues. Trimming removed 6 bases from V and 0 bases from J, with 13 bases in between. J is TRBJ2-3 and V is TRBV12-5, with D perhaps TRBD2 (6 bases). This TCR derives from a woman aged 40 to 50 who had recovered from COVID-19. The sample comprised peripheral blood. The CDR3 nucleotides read TGTGCTAGTGGCCTGACGGGACTTAGCACAGATACGCAGTATTTT. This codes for CASGLTGLSTDTQYF.